This TCR beta chain appears in the sequencing data of a study of blood T cell repertoires in COVID-19 (TCRdb year 2020). Regarding the study in general: Samples from collaborators originated in the United States, Italy and Spain and spanned both the acute and convalescent phases of COVID-19. The material from the prospective study consisted of cDNA or gDNA derived from T cells, B-cell-depleted T cells, or PBMCs. The dataset comprised deeply sampled blood TCRbeta repertoires from subjects exposed to, actively infected with, or recovered from COVID-19. The repertoires were released in a freely available public database intended as a resource for research on the immune response to SARS-CoV-2. Samples were obtained from the ongoing ImmuneRACE study (first 160 participants) and from some 1,200 subjects provided by 6 global collaborators. Nearly every sample came with metadata listing a de-identified subject ID, COVID-19 status, age in years and sex. Where available, HLA class I and class II types were taken from metadata supplied by the sample provider and were not determined by assay-based typing.

The CDR3 goes from the cysteine to the phenylalanine over 14 residues. Of the read, only the CDR3 DNA is kept; its 42 bases are in frame from base 1. Trimming accounts for 4 bases at V and 1 base at J, while the number of junction bases matched to no gene is 2. From the germline V gene, CDR1 is SGHTS and CDR2 is YDEGEE. TCRbeta CDR3 regions were amplified from genomic DNA using the immunoSEQ Assay, a bias-controlled multiplex PCR. The published analysis was carried out like this. Nucleated cell counts per sample were estimated from amplification of reference gene primers within the assay. To quantify the absolute abundance of each unique TCRbeta CDR3 rearrangement, sequence reads were collapsed and filtered. For each sample, productive Simpson clonality was calculated by taking the square root of Simpson's diversity index across productive rearrangements. Here the immuneACCESS table is served through TCRdb, limited to in-frame sequences with V and J called. Missing clones are a known gap in these copies; in checked studies unresolved V genes cover under half, and the rest lacks a known reason. V, J and clone size were drawn from that table, and D and trimming were deduced from the DNA. The sample table shows 300,000 to 350,000 clones, and more than 70% are seen once. Together, the top ten hold approximately 1% of the sample.

Enrolling through a virtual design, the prospective study's participants ranged in age from about 18 to 89 years and lived across about two dozen United States geographic areas. Cohort assignment in the prospective study relied on participant-reported clinical history from a screening survey and a study questionnaire. Exposed participants had been in contact, within 2 weeks of entering the study, with a person who had a PCR-confirmed or clinician-diagnosed case of COVID-19. Mobile phlebotomists in the prospective study collected whole blood, serum and a nasopharyngeal or oropharyngeal swab from every participant. Additional blood draws and questionnaires over an approximately two-month period could optionally be provided by prospective study participants. Blood samples from the prospective study were shipped frozen or at room temperature prior to DNA extraction. Regarding this clone: This clone's antigen is unknown. The input lacks base qualities; no much larger clone sits a single base away.

Overall results and qualifications from the work: How much clinical and demographic metadata was included differed by source and by participant, and the metadata was provided uncurated.

In this chain, TRBV5-8 is recombined with TRBJ1-1; 9 central nucleotides agree with TRBD1. The sample comprised PBMCs or T cells enriched from blood (not recorded which). The TCR comes from a woman in her 30s who had been exposed to COVID-19. CDR3 sequence: CASSTGQGNTEAFF. The DNA sequence is as follows: TGTGCCAGCAGCACGGGACAGGGGAACACTGAAGCTTTCTTT.